Listed here are 30 T cell receptor beta chains from one sample, sequenced in a study of radiotherapy plus CTLA-4 blockade in lung cancer. Only in-frame clones appear in the TCRdb table, and some are missing; sequencing was by immunoSEQ multiplex PCR. The sample includes over 85,000 clones, about four fifths of them seen just once. The material was peripheral blood, obtained from a patient treated with radiotherapy plus ipilimumab. Every receptor here comes from a human donor with non-small cell lung cancer that progressed on radiotherapy plus ipilimumab.

This clone turned up a few times. CDR3 protein: CASSQAGGGYGYTF. The DNA of the CDR3 is TGTGCCAGTAGCCAGGCTGGGGGCGGTTATGGCTACACCTTC. The V gene is TRBV19, the J gene TRBJ1-2; D perhaps matches TRBD1 (6 bases). Germline V gene lookup returns CDR1 LNHDA and CDR2 SQIVND (reference sequence). Trimming removed 6 bases from V and 5 bases from J, with 16 bases in between. The CDR3 is made up of 14 amino acids.

This chain connects TRBV28 to TRBJ1-2; D is ambiguous. The V gene lost 5 bases and the J gene lost 6 bases, with 7 bases spanning the gap. Per germline, CDR1 MDHEN and CDR2 SYDVKM. This CDR3 is 11 amino acids long. This CDR3 reads CASSRRDGYTF. In DNA, the CDR3 is TGTGCCAGCAGTCGCCGGGATGGCTACACCTTC.

This chain uses TRBV19 with TRBJ1-5; 10 bases line up with TRBD1. The CDR3 is made up of 15 amino acids. CDR1 is LNHDA and CDR2 is SQIVND in the germline V gene (reference sequence). The junction had 4 bases not matched to a gene; V was cut back by 4 bases and J by 4 bases. DNA for the CDR3: TGTGCCAGTAGTACTGGACAGGGGGATAATCAGCCCCAGCATTTT. Translation: CASSTGQGDNQPQHF.

V gene TRBV19 combines with J gene TRBJ1-2, with 9 positions matching TRBD1. This CDR3 spans 15 amino acids. Germline CDR1 and CDR2: LNHDA and SQIVND (reference sequence). The V and J ends lost 4 bases and 5 bases, in that order; junction bases with no gene match: 8. The CDR3 DNA reads TGTGCCAGTAGTACCGACAGGGGGAAGAGTTATGGCTACACCTTC. Its translation is CASSTDRGKSYGYTF.

This clone came up once. The rearrangement links TRBV9 to TRBJ1-2; TRBD1 matches 7 bases. Trimming cost V 3 bases and J 2 bases; bases outside gene matches: 10. The germline V gene encodes CDR1 SGDLS and CDR2 YYNGEE. This CDR3 is 16 amino acids long. The CDR3 here is CASSGTRGGANYGYTF. The DNA of the CDR3 is TGTGCCAGCAGCGGGACAAGAGGGGGCGCGAACTATGGCTACACCTTC.

To note about this clone: This sample also contains other DNA sequences that code for the same CDR3. This rearrangement joins TRBV11-2 to TRBJ2-7, with a tentative D call TRBD2 (6 bases). Trimming pared 1 base from V and 4 bases from J, leaving 11 bases between. Germline CDR1 is SGHAT and CDR2 is FQNNGV. This CDR3 has 14 amino acids. The CDR3 loop reads CASSLAGEYYEQYV. The CDR3, as DNA: TGTGCCAGCAGCTTAGCGGGGGAATATTACGAGCAGTACGTC.

CDR3 protein: CASSYSTGAGGELFF. The CDR3 region has the DNA TGTGCCAGCAGTTACTCGACGGGGGCAGGCGGGGAGCTGTTTTTT. The chain has TRBV6-5 and TRBJ2-2, with D tentatively TRBD1 or TRBD2 (6 bases each). The CDR3 runs 15 residues. From germline, CDR1 is MNHEY and CDR2 SVGAGI. V was cut by 0 bases and J by 7 bases, with 12 bases left in between.

This clone was observed a few times. The chain carries TRBV5-6 and TRBJ1-4; 7 nucleotides align to TRBD1. After removal of 4 bases from V and 8 bases from J, the junction contained 8 bases not matched to a gene. Germline V gives CDR1 SGHDT, CDR2 YYEEEE. The CDR3 runs 14 residues. Here the CDR3 reads CASSAPGGGEKLFF. In nucleotides, the CDR3 is TGTGCCAGCAGCGCCCCAGGGGGAGGCGAAAAACTGTTTTTT.

The J gene is TRBJ1-1, the V gene TRBV5-1; 7 bases line up with TRBD1. Germline V gene data show CDR1 as SGHRS and CDR2 as YFSETQ. The junction had 0 bases not matched to a gene; V was cut back by 0 bases and J by 1 base. The CDR3 sequence is 14 residues long. The CDR3 sequence is CASSLDRGNTEAFF. The DNA of the CDR3 is TGCGCCAGCAGCTTGGACAGGGGGAACACTGAAGCTTTCTTT.

V usage is TRBV28 and J usage is TRBJ2-7, with TRBD2 identical over 13 bases. CDR3 length: 15 residues. The germline V gene has CDR1 MDHEN and CDR2 SYDVKM. After removal of 6 bases from V and 3 bases from J, the junction contained 5 bases not matched to a gene. The CDR3 sequence is CASSPGTSGIYEQYV. CDR3 nucleotide sequence: TGTGCCAGCAGCCCCGGGACTAGCGGGATCTACGAGCAGTACGTC.

Here the CDR3 reads CASSSGTGMNTEAFF. CDR3 sequence (DNA): TGTGCCAGTAGTTCCGGGACAGGGATGAACACTGAAGCTTTCTTT. The V and J genes are TRBV19 and TRBJ1-1, with 9 nucleotides matching TRBD1. V was clipped by 5 bases and J by 0 bases; unmatched bases: 4. This CDR3 comprises 15 residues. Germline V gives CDR1 LNHDA, CDR2 SQIVND (reference sequence).

J is TRBJ1-1 and V is TRBV5-6; TRBD1 matches 8 bases. This CDR3 contains 13 residues. Per the germline V gene, CDR1 is SGHDT and CDR2 is YYEEEE. The trim removed 5 bases at V and 4 bases at J, leaving 4 bases unmatched. The CDR3 sequence is CASRIQGGTEAFF. CDR3 sequence (DNA): TGTGCCAGCAGGATACAGGGGGGCACTGAAGCTTTCTTT.

The chain combines TRBV28 with TRBJ2-7; the D is unclear. The V gene's germline CDR1 is MDHEN and CDR2 SYDVKM. This CDR3 is 14 amino acids long. V was clipped by 4 bases and J by 2 bases, with 12 bases between them. The DNA for the CDR3 is TGTGCCAGCAGTTCGGGTTCGGATCCCTACGAGCAGTACGTC. Protein sequence: CASSSGSDPYEQYV.

A few counts support this clone. V is TRBV7-9 and J is TRBJ2-3; D tentatively reads TRBD1 or TRBD2 (6 bases each). The CDR3 is 13 amino acids. Germline V gene lookup returns CDR1 SEHNR and CDR2 FQNEAQ (reference sequence). V lost 10 bases, J lost 5 bases, and 16 bases lay in between. The CDR3 DNA sequence: TGTGCCACCGGGGGCTCCTCGGGAGATACGCAGTATTTT. Protein product: CATGGSSGDTQYF.

V usage is TRBV28 and J usage is TRBJ1-1, with D tentatively TRBD1 (6 bases). CDR3 length equals 17 residues. The germline V gene has CDR1 MDHEN and CDR2 SYDVKM. V was cut by 10 bases and J by 1 base, with 25 bases left in between. CDR3 sequence reads: CAIKPPPGGRENTEAFF. Here the CDR3 DNA reads TGTGCCATCAAGCCCCCCCCGGGGGGGCGGGAGAACACTGAAGCTTTCTTT.

The gene calls are TRBV2 and TRBJ1-1; D is possibly TRBD1 (5 bases). The CDR3 totals 12 residues. V shed 6 bases and J shed 2 bases, with 7 bases lying between them. Germline CDR1 SNHLY, CDR2 FYNNEI. The CDR3 DNA sequence: TGTGCCAGCAGAGGGGTTAACACTGAAGCTTTCTTT. Translating it yields CASRGVNTEAFF.

The gene calls are TRBV6-4 and TRBJ2-2; perhaps TRBD2 as D (5 bases). The germline CDR1 and CDR2 sequences are MRHNA and SNTAGT. The CDR3 length is 14 residues. V dropped 5 bases and J dropped 5 bases, with 12 bases sitting between them. The CDR3 sequence is CASSSSGITGELFF. The CDR3 bases are TGTGCCAGCAGTTCCAGCGGAATTACCGGGGAGCTGTTTTTT.

The chain carries TRBV19 and TRBJ2-1; D possibly corresponds to TRBD2 (6 bases). From germline, CDR1 is LNHDA and CDR2 SQIVND (reference sequence). The CDR3 has 17 residues. V lost 5 bases, J lost 5 bases, and 22 bases lay in between. CDR3 nucleotide sequence: TGTGCCAGTAGTGCCGAACTGGGACCAGGAGGGAACAATGAGCAGTTCTTC. This encodes CASSAELGPGGNNEQFF.

The chain has TRBV6-1 and TRBJ2-7, with D possibly being TRBD2 (6 bases). V lost 6 bases and J 2 bases, leaving 11 bases between the germline ends. This CDR3 has 13 amino acids. Germline loops: CDR1 MNHNS, CDR2 SASEGT. The CDR3 region is CASRRTNTYEQYV. In DNA form, the CDR3 reads TGTGCCAGCAGGAGGACTAATACCTACGAGCAGTACGTC.

This clone was seen just once. Other DNA sequences in the sample encode the same CDR3. The gene calls are TRBV9 and TRBJ2-2; TRBD1 might be the D (6 bases). The ends were cut back, 0 bases at V and 1 base at J, with 7 bases in the middle. Germline V lookup: CDR1 SGDLS, CDR2 YYNGEE. There are 15 residues in the CDR3. CDR3 bases: TGTGCCAGCAGCGTAGGAGGGGGGAACACCGGGGAGCTGTTTTTT. It codes for CASSVGGGNTGELFF.

Concerning this clone: This specimen includes other DNA sequences encoding the same CDR3. The chain carries TRBV6-4 and TRBJ1-1; D gene unclear. Germline lookup yields CDR1 MRHNA and CDR2 SNTAGT. The CDR3 loop spans 13 amino acids. Trimming took 3 bases from V and 1 from J, leaving 6 bases between them. The CDR3 sequence is CASSEIPNTEAFF. The CDR3 region has the DNA TGTGCCAGCAGTGAGATCCCGAACACTGAAGCTTTCTTT.

This chain uses TRBV15 with TRBJ1-1; D ambiguous. V lost 4 bases to trimming and J lost 0 bases, with 15 bases between them. Germline V gene data show CDR1 as LNHNV and CDR2 as YYDKDF (reference sequence). The CDR3 spans 16 residues. The CDR3 coding sequence is TGTGCCACCAGCAAGATAGGAGGGTCGCTGAACACTGAAGCTTTCTTT. Its protein product is CATSKIGGSLNTEAFF.

The chain uses TRBV27 and TRBJ2-3; 7 bases align to TRBD1. V gave up 4 bases and J gave up 4 bases; unmatched junction bases: 5. Germline V gene data show CDR1 as MNHEY and CDR2 as SMNVEV (reference sequence). This CDR3 contains 14 residues. CDR3 nucleotides: TGTGCCAGCAGTTGGCAGGGGGTGTCAGATACGCAGTATTTT. Protein: CASSWQGVSDTQYF.

The chain joins TRBV5-6 to TRBJ1-1; D not resolved. V was clipped by 1 base and J by 1 base, with 11 bases between them. Germline V CDR1 and CDR2: SGHDT, YYEEEE. This CDR3 is built from 15 residues. CDR3 sequence (DNA): TGTGCCAGCAGCTTGATCCTTGGAGGGAACACTGAAGCTTTCTTT. This translates into CASSLILGGNTEAFF.

The chain has TRBV7-3 and TRBJ2-2; 8 nucleotides align to TRBD2. V lost 5 bases to trimming and J lost 2 bases; unmatched junction nucleotides: 1. The CDR3 is 14 amino acids. The germline gives CDR1 SGHTA, CDR2 FQGTGA. The chain's CDR3 is CASSRTSNTGELFF. CDR3 nucleotide sequence: TGTGCCAGCAGCCGGACTAGCAACACCGGGGAGCTGTTTTTT.

A few counts support this clone. The chain joins TRBV7-8 to TRBJ1-2, with D perhaps matching TRBD1 (5 bases). The CDR3 has 13 amino acids. The germline V gene has CDR1 SGHVS and CDR2 FQNEAQ. Trimming stripped 2 bases from V and 6 bases from J, with 10 bases between. In DNA, the CDR3 is TGTGCCAGCAGCTTAACAAGGGGCCATGGCTACACCTTC. It is translated as CASSLTRGHGYTF.

The V gene is TRBV5-4, the J gene TRBJ1-3; D remains ambiguous. Germline CDR1 is SGHNT and CDR2 is YYREEE (reference sequence). The CDR3 has 12 residues. Trimming shortened V by 4 bases and J by 8 bases, and 10 bases separated the two germline ends. This chain's CDR3 is CASSPREDTIYF. The CDR3 nucleotides read TGTGCCAGCAGCCCGAGAGAGGACACCATATATTTT. Together with reference TRBV5-4 and TRBJ1-3, the CDR3 gives the full variable domain: ETGVTQSPTHLIKTRGQQVTLRCSSQSGHNTVSWYQQALGQGPQFIFQYYREEENGRGNFPPRFSGLQFPNYSSELNVNALELDDSALYLCASSPREDTIYFGEGSWLTVV.

CDR3 protein: CASSHGLAGGPNEQFF. The CDR3 DNA sequence: TGTGCCAGCAGCCACGGACTAGCGGGAGGGCCCAATGAGCAGTTCTTC. The chain recombines TRBV7-2 with TRBJ2-1; 15 nucleotides align to TRBD2. Looked up from germline, CDR1 is SGHTA and CDR2 is FQGNSA. The V segment lost 5 bases and the J segment 6 bases; nucleotides outside the gene matches: 5. The CDR3 sequence is 16 residues long.

This rearrangement joins TRBV29-1 to TRBJ1-2; D is perhaps TRBD1 (6 bases). The CDR3 sequence is 14 residues long. V lost 6 bases to trimming and J lost 4 bases, with 18 bases between them. The V gene's germline CDR1 is SQVTM and CDR2 ANQGSEA. This CDR3 is CSVEQQGVSYGYTF. CDR3 DNA sequence: TGCAGCGTAGAACAACAGGGAGTTAGCTATGGCTACACCTTC.

The gene calls are TRBV6-1 and TRBJ2-2, with D hard to call. This CDR3 contains 14 residues. CDR1 and CDR2 from the germline V gene are MNHNS and SASEGT. V was trimmed by 2 bases and J by 1 base, leaving 5 bases between them. The CDR3 region has the DNA TGTGCCAGCAGTGAACTACGGAACACCGGGGAGCTGTTTTTT. The encoded protein is CASSELRNTGELFF.